Described below is a single T cell receptor (beta chain) sequence and its context. Antigen: not known. This record belongs to a study of a mutant IDH1 vaccine in newly diagnosed glioma. Across the study: The patients received vaccinations eight times, in weeks 1, 3, 5, 7, 11, 15, 19 and 23. Most patients had radiochemotherapy with temozolomide before enrollment; others had one alone. Treated patients were roughly 62% male, roughly 40% female, mean age around 40 years.

Repertoires were generated with immunoSEQ multiplex PCR, while TCRdb's copy carries only in-frame clones and drops some. The sample lists about 40,000 clones; over 80% were seen once. Study outcomes and limitations: Apparently unrelated to pseudoprogression were changes in the top peripheral T cell clonotypes.

The CDR3 extends over 12 amino acids. The germline V and J ends were trimmed by 5 bases and 2 bases, with 6 bases remaining between them. CDR1 and CDR2 from the germline V gene are SGHVS and FNYEAQ. Time point described: week 11, during vaccination. One vaccine dose held 300 ug of mutant IDH1 20-mer peptide and came with topical imiquimod. The material sequenced was PBMCs, taken from a glioma patient whose treatment included an IDH1 peptide vaccine. The clonotype was recovered from a man aged 35 to 55 with glioma. The rearrangement links TRBV7-6 to TRBJ2-5; D gene unclear. CDR3 sequence (DNA): TGTGCCAGCAGCAAGGTTCAAGAGACCCAGTACTTC. It yields the protein CASSKVQETQYF. Filled out from reference TRBV7-6 and TRBJ2-5, the complete variable domain reads GAGVSQSPRYKVTKRGQDVALRCDPISGHVSLYWYRQALGQGPEFLTYFNYEAQQDKSGLPNDRFSAERPEGSISTLTIQRTEQRDSAMYRCASSKVQETQYFGPGTRLLVL.